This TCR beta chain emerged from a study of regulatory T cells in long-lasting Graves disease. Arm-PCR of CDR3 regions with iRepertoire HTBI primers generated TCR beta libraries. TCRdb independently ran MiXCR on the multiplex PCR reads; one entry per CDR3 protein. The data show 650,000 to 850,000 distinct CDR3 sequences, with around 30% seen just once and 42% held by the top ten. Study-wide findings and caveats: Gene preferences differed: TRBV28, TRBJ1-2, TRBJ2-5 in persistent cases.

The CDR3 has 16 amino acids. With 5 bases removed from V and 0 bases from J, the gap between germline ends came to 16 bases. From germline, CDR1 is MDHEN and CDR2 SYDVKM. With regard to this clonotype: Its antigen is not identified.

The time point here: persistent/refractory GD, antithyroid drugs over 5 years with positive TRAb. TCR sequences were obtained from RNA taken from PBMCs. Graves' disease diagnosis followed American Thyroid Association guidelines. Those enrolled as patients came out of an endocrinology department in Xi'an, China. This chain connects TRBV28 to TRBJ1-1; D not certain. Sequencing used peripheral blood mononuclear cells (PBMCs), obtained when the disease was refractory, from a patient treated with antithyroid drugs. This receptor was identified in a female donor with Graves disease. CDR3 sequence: CASSPLFGVLNTEAFF. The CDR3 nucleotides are TGTGCCAGCAGTCCCCTTTTTGGGGTTTTGAACACTGAAGCTTTCTTT.